This T cell receptor (beta chain) was observed in a study of cytomegalovirus exposure and HLA in healthy donors. Sequenced by immunoSEQ multiplex PCR; TCRdb stores in-frame clones only, minus some. This table has approximately 280,000 clones, roughly 88% appearing once. Looked up from germline, CDR1 is SGHTA and CDR2 is FQGTGA. The CDR3 is 16 residues long. The V and J ends lost 4 bases and 6 bases respectively, with 21 bases between them. In regard to this clone: The antigen is unknown.

Separation from the roughly 690-subject first cohort characterized the roughly 120-subject validation cohort, to which the donors belonged. Points from the study as a whole: A few chains tied to CMV proved CMV antigen-specific in vitro.

Sequenced: PBMCs. This clonotype was obtained from a woman between 18 and 29 years old in good health and CMV-seronegative. V gene TRBV7-3 combines with J gene TRBJ2-5; perhaps TRBD2 as D (6 bases). CDR3 coding DNA: TGTGCCAGCAGCTACCGGGACCGGAGGGGAGTCAAGACCCAGTACTTC. Translated: CASSYRDRRGVKTQYF.